The 14 T cell receptor beta chains below come from one sample, sequenced in a study of identical twins. MiXCR, run by TCRdb on the 5' RACE reads, gives a single entry per CDR3 protein. The sample consists of under 300,000 distinct CDR3 sequences, about 8% of them appearing once. The sample was also linked to a second study, of yellow fever vaccine responses in identical twins.

The sequenced material came from CD8+ T cells sorted from blood. These receptors were obtained from a woman aged 18-35 years in good health.

A few counts support this clonotype. The chain combines TRBV11-2 with TRBJ2-3; D is ambiguous. Germline CDR1 is SGHAT and CDR2 is FQNNGV. Trimming removed 1 base from V and 5 bases from J, with 19 bases in between. The CDR3 contains 17 residues. The CDR3 here is CASSLVVGTLFGDTQYF. CDR3 bases: TGTGCCAGCAGCTTAGTGGTTGGTACCCTCTTCGGAGATACGCAGTATTTT. Full variable domain (outside the CDR3, taken from reference TRBV11-2 and TRBJ2-3): EAGVAQSPRYKIIEKRQSVAFWCNPISGHATLYWYQQILGQGPKLLIQFQNNGVVDDSQLPKDRFSAERLKGVDSTLKIQPAKLEDSAVYLCASSLVVGTLFGDTQYFGPGTRLTVL.

This clonotype was detected a few times. This sequence joins TRBV27 and TRBJ2-1; 9 nucleotides align to TRBD1. Germline CDR1 MNHEY, CDR2 SMNVEV (reference sequence). The CDR3 loop spans 13 amino acids. Trimming at V came to 9 bases and at J to 7 bases, leaving 7 bases not matched to a gene. CDR3 region: CASTGGSVNEQFF. In DNA, the CDR3 is TGTGCCAGTACAGGGGGCTCAGTGAATGAGCAGTTCTTC.

This clonotype was counted at least ten times. V is TRBV10-3 and J is TRBJ1-1, with a possible D match to TRBD1 (5 bases). Germline V gene lookup returns CDR1 ENHRY and CDR2 SYGVKD. Trimming took 1 base from V and 4 from J, leaving 7 bases between them. The CDR3 is 13 amino acids. The CDR3 protein is CAISEWGGTEAFF. In DNA, the CDR3 is TGTGCCATCAGTGAGTGGGGGGGCACTGAAGCTTTCTTT.

This clonotype has a handful of counts. This chain uses TRBV20-1 with TRBJ2-7, with TRBD1 identical over 8 bases. The germline gives CDR1 DFQATT, CDR2 SNEGSKA (reference sequence). Trimming cost V 6 bases and J 3 bases; bases outside gene matches: 10. There are 14 residues in the CDR3. CDR3 in amino acids: CSAPPEDRVYEQYF. CDR3 nucleotides: TGCAGTGCCCCCCCCGAGGACAGGGTCTACGAGCAGTACTTC.

This clonotype was seen at least ten times. V and J are TRBV29-1 and TRBJ2-2; D possibly corresponds to TRBD2 (6 bases). Looked up from germline, CDR1 is SQVTM and CDR2 is ANQGSEA. This CDR3 is 14 amino acids long. Trimming removed 6 bases from V and 1 base from J, with 12 bases in between. The CDR3 DNA reads TGCAGCGTAGCGGGTCGGATGAACACCGGGGAGCTGTTTTTT. Its protein is CSVAGRMNTGELFF.

This chain joins TRBV27 and TRBJ2-7; possibly TRBD1 for D (6 bases). Per germline, CDR1 MNHEY and CDR2 SMNVEV (reference sequence). Trimming cost V 5 bases and J 3 bases, with 14 bases left between them. The CDR3 loop spans 14 amino acids. CDR3 amino acids: CASSAYRTDYEQYF. The CDR3 DNA follows: TGTGCCAGCAGTGCCTACAGGACAGACTACGAGCAGTACTTC.

The CDR3 DNA follows: TGTGCCACCCGAGGGGGTTTATCTTCCTACGAGCAGTACTTC. This translates into CATRGGLSSYEQYF. The rearrangement joins TRBV10-3 to TRBJ2-7; D may be TRBD1 (6 bases). Germline CDR1 reads ENHRY; CDR2 reads SYGVKD. The ends were cut back, 10 bases at V and 1 base at J, with 17 bases in the middle. This CDR3 is 14 amino acids long.

This clonotype appeared a few times. Here the CDR3 reads CASSTRGQGKLFF. CDR3 DNA sequence: TGTGCCAGCAGTACAAGGGGACAGGGAAAACTGTTTTTT. The chain is built from TRBV27 and TRBJ1-4; 9 nucleotides align to TRBD1. The CDR3 totals 13 residues. Per the germline V gene, CDR1 is MNHEY and CDR2 is SMNVEV (reference sequence). Germline trimming cut 5 bases from V and 10 bases from J; bases unmatched to any gene: 5.

This clonotype was recorded many times. The chain links TRBV4-2 to TRBJ2-3; TRBD1 might be the D (5 bases). The CDR3 consists of 15 residues. Trimming removed 0 bases at V and 2 bases at J, with 9 bases between. Germline CDR1 LGHNA, CDR2 YNFKEQ. The CDR3 DNA is TGTGCCAGCAGCCAAGAATGGGGCGTCACAGATACGCAGTATTTT. Its translation: CASSQEWGVTDTQYF.

This clonotype was detected ten times or more. The chain links TRBV4-3 to TRBJ2-7; TRBD2 matches 13 bases. Germline CDR1 and CDR2: LGHNA and YSLEER. V lost 1 base and J lost 5; bases outside the gene matches: 2. The CDR3 loop spans 15 amino acids. The CDR3 spells CASSQGTSGSHEQYF. Written as DNA, the CDR3 is TGCGCCAGCAGCCAAGGGACTAGCGGGAGTCACGAGCAGTACTTC.

This clonotype was recorded many times. This chain uses TRBV29-1 with TRBJ2-5; perhaps TRBD1 as D (7 bases). The CDR3 runs 13 residues. Trimming removed 1 base from V and 4 bases from J, with 10 bases in between. Germline V gene data show CDR1 as SQVTM and CDR2 as ANQGSEA. DNA for the CDR3: TGCAGCGTTGAAGGACAGGGAGGAGAGACCCAGTACTTC. Translation: CSVEGQGGETQYF.

Note on this clonotype: The germline gene is not matched at one end of the junction; a read error may be the cause. The chain has TRBV27 and TRBJ2-7; TRBD2 agrees at 11 bases. The germline V gene encodes CDR1 MNHEY and CDR2 SMNVEV (reference sequence). CDR3 length equals 18 residues. CDR3 residues: CASSLIAGGPRGPYEHYF. In DNA, the CDR3 is TGTGCCAGCAGTTTAATAGCGGGAGGGCCAAGAGGTCCGTACGAGCACTACTTC.

V gene TRBV27 combines with J gene TRBJ1-3, with unresolved D. This CDR3 has 15 residues. Germline V gene sequence: CDR1 MNHEY, CDR2 SMNVEV (reference sequence). The ends were cut back, 5 bases at V and 0 bases at J, with 11 bases in the middle. CDR3 bases: TGTGCCAGCAGTACTTCAGCGGGCTCTGGAAACACCATATATTTT. It translates to CASSTSAGSGNTIYF.

CDR3 amino acids: CASSMTGDNSPLHF. The CDR3 nucleotides read TGTGCCAGCAGCATGACAGGTGATAATTCACCCCTCCACTTT. V gene TRBV28 combines with J gene TRBJ1-6; a possible D gene is TRBD1 (6 bases). Deletions cut 6 bases from V and 5 bases from J, with 11 bases between. Germline V gene sequence: CDR1 MDHEN, CDR2 SYDVKM. The CDR3 runs to 14 residues.